This TCR beta chain emerged from a study of cytomegalovirus exposure and HLA in healthy donors. The PCR used 60 Vbeta and 13 Jbeta primers. Repertoires were generated with immunoSEQ multiplex PCR, while TCRdb's copy carries only in-frame clones and drops some. The profile shows around 150,000 clones, about four fifths of them singletons. J gave up 8 bases and V 5 bases, and 6 bases lay outside the gene matches. Germline-derived CDR1 and CDR2 are MRHNA and SNTAGT. CDR3 length equals 13 residues. Notes on this clone: Its specificity is not known.

Study-level results: TCR beta sequences numbering around 15,000 were associated with HLA alleles at 0.05 false discovery rate in a later analysis. Based on reports, TCR beta sequences accurately predicted HLA-A and HLA-B alleles for most subjects. Listed as cytomegalovirus-associated were 150 or so TCR beta chains.

Sequenced input: PBMCs. This sequence originates from a man younger than 45 in good health and CMV-seropositive. This chain joins TRBV6-4 and TRBJ1-2; 9 nucleotides agree with TRBD1. CDR3 sequence (DNA): TGTGCCAGCAGTCCGGACAGGGGCGGGGGCTACACCTTC. This sequence encodes CASSPDRGGGYTF.